This TCR beta chain was profiled in a study of blood T cells in healthy people across ages. Points from the study as a whole: There were more naive CD4+ cells and higher diversity in long-lived donors than in aged donors.

CDR1 is MDHEN, CDR2 SYDVKM, per germline. The length of the CDR3 is 13 residues. Trimming took 1 base from V and 3 from J, leaving 6 bases between them. Of note for this clonotype: Its antigen remains unknown. The final CDR3 position lacks the conserved phenylalanine or tryptophan, pointing to a likely read error.

With a J-beta primer mix and a sample-barcoded 5' primer, a second PCR ran about 7 to 12 cycles. TCRdb redid the calling of the 5' RACE reads with MiXCR, one entry per CDR3 protein. This sample carries approximately 960,000 distinct CDR3 sequences, about 29% of them seen once, and the ten largest clones take roughly 10%. These data were also reused for a study on T cells of mothers and their children.

This chain joins TRBV28 and TRBJ2-5; possibly TRBD2 for D (5 bases). The sequence derives from a woman aged 40 to 50 in good health. The sample comprised blood. The CDR3 DNA reads TGTGCCAGCAGTTTATCCGGGGAAGAGACCCAGTACTTA. Translation: CASSLSGEETQYL.